This TCR beta chain comes out of a study of T cells in Graves' hyperthyroidism and ophthalmopathy. Stability of Graves' hyperthyroidism was defined as absent ophthalmopathy progression within 18 months. CDR3 length: 16 residues. Trimming shortened V by 5 bases and J by 4 bases, and 19 bases separated the two germline ends. Per the germline V gene, CDR1 is MDHEN and CDR2 is SYDVKM. This clonotype has a count of ten or more. TCR beta CDR3 regions were amplified from RNA. Researchers ran a first-round RT-PCR on the TCR CDR3 using the HTBI primer set. TCRdb independently ran MiXCR on the multiplex PCR reads; one entry per CDR3 protein. This table holds around 690,000 distinct CDR3 sequences, 15% to 20% found once.

The sample consisted of blood. This TCR came from a man aged 45-65 years with Graves' hyperthyroidism. This rearrangement joins TRBV28 to TRBJ2-3, with D maybe TRBD2 (6 bases). The CDR3 region is CASSTGVTSQADTQYF. CDR3 nucleotides: TGTGCCAGCAGTACCGGCGTGACTAGTCAAGCAGATACGCAGTATTTT.